This entry describes one T cell receptor beta chain. The sample holds many counts of this clone. Its target antigen remains unknown. Base-call qualities are not available, and no considerably larger clone is one nucleotide away. The data stem from a study of metastatic and nonmetastatic thyroid tumors (dated by TCRdb to the early 2020s). Regarding the study in general: Repertoires were compared across peripheral blood and tumor or nodule tissue samples from malignant and benign thyroid patients. General study outcomes and caveats: In both blood and tumor samples, malignant tumors were reported to have significantly higher TCR beta diversity than benign nodules.

To prepare the library, PCR was applied. The sequencer was an Illumina HiSeq 4000. The TCR beta-chain CDR3 region of each patient was profiled by high-throughput sequencing. For the original study's pipeline: Drawing on CDR3 differences between clinicopathological groups, the researchers built a classifier meant to tell apart patients with distant-metastatic papillary thyroid cancer. Repertoire diversity was assessed with the Shannon index, and tumor-blood repertoire similarity with the Morisita-Horn index. TCRdb trimmed public reads at Q25 via fastp, called clones via MiXCR and kept in-frame beta chains. The V and J calls were not made by the authors but by TCRdb's processing. The table for this sample lists around 14,000 clones; more than 20% of them were counted only once. Approximately 11% of the sample is held by the ten biggest clonotypes. The germline V gene (reference sequence) specifies DFQATT as CDR1 and SNEGSKA as CDR2. The CDR3 contains 15 residues, cysteine and phenylalanine counted. Only CDR3 DNA is held: 45 bases, read in frame from base 1. Trimming leaves V shorter by 0 bases and J shorter by 14 bases, with the junction holding 16 bases beyond the gene matches.

No patient had received any treatment before thyroid surgery. The study retrospectively analysed patient clinical samples collected from about 2012 to 2018 using T-cell receptor beta sequencing. The sequence was collected from a female donor with papillary thyroid cancer or a benign thyroid nodule (not recorded which). Some clones in this sample may be carry-over from other donors' samples. The rearranged chain carries TRBV20-1 and TRBJ1-5; TRBD1 lines up with 7 middle nucleotides. Source material: tumor tissue. The CDR3 in this case is CSARDAGTATYREHF. The nucleotide sequence reads as follows: TGCAGTGCTAGAGATGCCGGGACAGCGACCTACCGGGAGCATTTT.